This T cell receptor (beta chain) emerged from a study of cytotoxic CD8 clonotypes in ibrutinib-treated CLL. Across the study: Included were 11 relapsed/refractory and about 14 treatment-naive patients, of whom roughly 17 were IGHV unmutated.

The table lists this clone with a count of one. Trimming pared 0 bases from V and 2 bases from J, leaving 16 bases between. CDR1 and CDR2 from the germline V gene are SGHRS and YFSETQ. This CDR3 region has 17 residues. The repertoire was sequenced with immunoSEQ multiplex PCR; TCRdb's copy has only in-frame clones and lacks some. The sample contains 150,000 to 200,000 clones, about 88% of which appear only once. The TCR comes from a human donor with chronic lymphocytic leukemia. Sequences were derived from PBMCs, sampled at disease progression, from a patient treated with ibrutinib. This rearrangement joins TRBV5-1 to TRBJ2-3, with D perhaps given as TRBD1 or TRBD2 (5 bases each). This CDR3 reads CASSLAGAGGATDTQYF. CDR3 in DNA: TGCGCCAGCAGCTTGGCTGGGGCGGGTGGGGCCACAGATACGCAGTATTTT.